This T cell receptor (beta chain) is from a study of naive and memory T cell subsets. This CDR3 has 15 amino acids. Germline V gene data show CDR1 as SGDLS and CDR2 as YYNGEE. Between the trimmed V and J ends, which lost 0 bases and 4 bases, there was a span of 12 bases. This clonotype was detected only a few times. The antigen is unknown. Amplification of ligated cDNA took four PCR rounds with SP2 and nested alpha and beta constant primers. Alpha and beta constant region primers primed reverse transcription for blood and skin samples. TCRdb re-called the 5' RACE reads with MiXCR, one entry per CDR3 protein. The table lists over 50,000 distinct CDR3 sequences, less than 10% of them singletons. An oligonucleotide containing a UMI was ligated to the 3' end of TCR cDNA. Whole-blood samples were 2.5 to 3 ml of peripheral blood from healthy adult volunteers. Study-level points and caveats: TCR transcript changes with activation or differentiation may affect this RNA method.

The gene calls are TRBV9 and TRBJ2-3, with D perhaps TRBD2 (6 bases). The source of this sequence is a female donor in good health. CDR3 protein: CASSVVLSGADTQYF. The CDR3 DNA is TGTGCCAGCAGCGTAGTGCTGTCGGGAGCAGATACGCAGTATTTT. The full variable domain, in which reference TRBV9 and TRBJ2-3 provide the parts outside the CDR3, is DSGVTQTPKHLITATGQRVTLRCSPRSGDLSVYWYQQSLDQGLQFLIQYYNGEERAKGNILERFSAQQFPDLHSELNLSSLELGDSALYFCASSVVLSGADTQYFGPGTRLTVL.